Sequencing of this T cell receptor (beta chain) was carried out in a study of T-cell memory formation after mild COVID-19. TCRdb reprocessed the 5' RACE reads via MiXCR and lists one record per CDR3 protein. The sample records about 560,000 distinct CDR3 sequences, more than 15% being singletons. Trimming removed 7 bases at V and 4 bases at J, with 10 bases between. CDR3 length equals 12 residues. Material for sequencing was PBMCs or a T cell subset sorted from them (not recorded which). The chain is built from TRBV12-3 or TRBV12-4 and TRBJ1-1, with D hard to call. The TCR sequence derives from an adult woman who had mild COVID-19 (a few samples of this study predate the infection). Cell type and time point are not known. In nucleotides, the CDR3 is TGTGCCAGCACTTGGGGTGTCACTGAAGCTTTCTTT. Translated, it gives CASTWGVTEAFF.